This TCR beta chain was sequenced in a study of T cells after posttransplantation cyclophosphamide. General observations from the study: Blood and skin or GI T cell repertoires showed limited TRB overlap. Donor CD8+ memory clones often dominated recipient blood repertoires at later times.

Some clones are missing from TCRdb's copy, which holds only in-frame ones; the method was immunoSEQ multiplex PCR. In the table there are under 25,000 clones, 74% of which are singletons. Unmatched junction bases numbered 10, after V lost 4 bases and J lost 8 bases. Germline CDR1 SGHNT, CDR2 YENEEA. The CDR3 has 16 residues. Cyclophosphamide on days +3 and +4 followed busulfan-fludarabine conditioning and a marrow graft. On this clone itself: Its specificity is not known.

The source is a male patient between 25 and 39 years old who received an allogeneic stem cell transplant from a related donor, was CMV-positive, and had acute GVHD only. Some T cells may be the graft donor's. Sequencing was performed on PBMCs, taken after an allogeneic stem cell transplant with post-transplant cyclophosphamide. The chain recombines TRBV11-3 with TRBJ2-1; 11 bases agree with TRBD2. Here the CDR3 DNA reads TGTGCCAGCAGCTCCAGGGGTAGCGGGGGGGCCGATGAGCAGTTCTTC. It codes for CASSSRGSGGADEQFF.